The 2 T cell receptor beta chains below were found in one sample sequenced in a study of response to subunit inactivated influenza vaccine (dated by TCRdb to 2017 to 2018). Library method: RT-PCR. Sequenced using an Illumina HiSeq 2500. The public reads were quality trimmed at Q25 with fastp and then assembled into clones with MiXCR by TCRdb, keeping productive beta chains. Here each entry gathers all rows of one CDR3 protein and keeps the most common genes and DNA. The sample table records roughly 160,000 distinct CDR3 sequences; around 10% of these occur just once. The ten largest clones capture 35% to 40% of the sample. Material: CD8+ T cells sorted from PBMCs, obtained less than 25 months after vaccination. These receptors all stem from a man aged 50 to 75 who received an inactivated influenza vaccine. Donor details come from another sample of the same person, matched by shared clones.

This clonotype was found many times. The CDR3 nucleotides read TGTGCCAGCAGTGATTACAGGGGTTACGAGCAGTACTTC. This codes for CASSDYRGYEQYF. V is TRBV25-1 and J is TRBJ2-7, with 7 positions matching TRBD1. CDR1 is MGHDK, CDR2 SYGVNS, per germline. The J segment lost 4 bases and the V segment lost 3 bases, leaving 3 bases of the junction unmatched. The CDR3 consists of 13 residues.

This clonotype was found a few times. The chain employs TRBV4-2 and TRBJ1-1; D remains ambiguous. CDR1 is LGHNA, CDR2 YNFKEQ, per germline. This CDR3 has 15 amino acids. V lost 1 base and J lost 1, with 10 bases in between. DNA for the CDR3: TGTGCCAGCAGCCAAGGAAGGCACTCGAACACTGAAGCTTTCTTT. Translated: CASSQGRHSNTEAFF.